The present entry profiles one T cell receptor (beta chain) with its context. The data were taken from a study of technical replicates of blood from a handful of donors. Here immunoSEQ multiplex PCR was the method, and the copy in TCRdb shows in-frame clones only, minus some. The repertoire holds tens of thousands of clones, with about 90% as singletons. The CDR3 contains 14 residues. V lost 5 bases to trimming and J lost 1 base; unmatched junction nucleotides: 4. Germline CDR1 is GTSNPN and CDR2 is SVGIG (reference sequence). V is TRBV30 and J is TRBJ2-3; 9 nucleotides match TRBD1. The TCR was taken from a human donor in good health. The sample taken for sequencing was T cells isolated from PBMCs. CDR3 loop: CAWGGDRGTDTQYF. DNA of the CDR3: TGTGCCTGGGGGGGGGACAGGGGCACAGATACGCAGTATTTT. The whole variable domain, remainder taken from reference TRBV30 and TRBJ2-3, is SQTIHQWPATLVQPVGSPLSLECTVEGTSNPNLYWYRQAAGRGLQLLFYSVGIGQISSEVPQNLSASRPQDRQFILSSKKLLLSDSGFYLCAWGGDRGTDTQYFGPGTRLTVL.